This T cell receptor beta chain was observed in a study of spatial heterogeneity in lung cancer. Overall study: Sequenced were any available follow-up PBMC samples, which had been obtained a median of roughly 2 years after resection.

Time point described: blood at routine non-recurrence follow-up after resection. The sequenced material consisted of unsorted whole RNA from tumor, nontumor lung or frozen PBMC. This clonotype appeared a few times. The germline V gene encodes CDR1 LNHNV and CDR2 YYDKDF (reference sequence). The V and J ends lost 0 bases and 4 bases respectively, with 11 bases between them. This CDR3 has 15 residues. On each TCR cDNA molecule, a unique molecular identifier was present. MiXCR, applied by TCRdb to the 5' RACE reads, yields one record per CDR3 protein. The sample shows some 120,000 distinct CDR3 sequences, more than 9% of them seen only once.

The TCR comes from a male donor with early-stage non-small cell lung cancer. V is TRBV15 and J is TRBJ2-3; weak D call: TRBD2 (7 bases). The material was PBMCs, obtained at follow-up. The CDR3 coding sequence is TGTGCCACCAGCAGAGATAGGGGGGGCTCAGATACGCAGTATTTT. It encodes CATSRDRGGSDTQYF. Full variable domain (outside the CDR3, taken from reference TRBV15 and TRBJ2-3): DAMVIQNPRYQVTQFGKPVTLSCSQTLNHNVMYWYQQKSSQAPKLLFHYYDKDFNNEADTPDNFQSRRPNTSFCFLDIRSPGLGDTAMYLCATSRDRGGSDTQYFGPGTRLTVL.